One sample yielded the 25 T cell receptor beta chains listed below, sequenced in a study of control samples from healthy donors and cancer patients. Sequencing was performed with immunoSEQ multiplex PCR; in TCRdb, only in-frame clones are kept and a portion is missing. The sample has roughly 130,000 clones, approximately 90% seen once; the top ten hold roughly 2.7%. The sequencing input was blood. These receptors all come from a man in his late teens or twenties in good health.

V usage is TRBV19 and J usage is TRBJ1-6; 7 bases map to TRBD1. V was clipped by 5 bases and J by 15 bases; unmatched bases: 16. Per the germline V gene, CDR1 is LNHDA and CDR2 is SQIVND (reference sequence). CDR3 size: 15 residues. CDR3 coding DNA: TGTGCCAGTAGTTTCGGGACAGTCCAACAACGGCGCCTCCACTTT. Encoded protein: CASSFGTVQQRRLHF.

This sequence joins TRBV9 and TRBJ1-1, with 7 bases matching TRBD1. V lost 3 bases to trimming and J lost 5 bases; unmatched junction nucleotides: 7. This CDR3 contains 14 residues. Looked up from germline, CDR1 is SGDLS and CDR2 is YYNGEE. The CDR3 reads CASSATGEGTEAFF. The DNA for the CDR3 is TGTGCCAGCAGCGCAACAGGGGAAGGGACTGAAGCTTTCTTT.

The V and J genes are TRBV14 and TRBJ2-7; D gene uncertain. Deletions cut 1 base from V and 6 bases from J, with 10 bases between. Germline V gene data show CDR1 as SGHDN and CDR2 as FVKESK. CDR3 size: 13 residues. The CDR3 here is CASSQGSGFEQYF. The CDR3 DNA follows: TGTGCCAGCAGCCAAGGGTCGGGTTTCGAGCAGTACTTC. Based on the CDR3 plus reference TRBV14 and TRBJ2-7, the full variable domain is EAGVTQFPSHSVIEKGQTVTLRCDPISGHDNLYWYRRVMGKEIKFLLHFVKESKQDESGMPNNRFLAERTGGTYSTLKVQPAELEDSGVYFCASSQGSGFEQYFGPGTRLTVT.

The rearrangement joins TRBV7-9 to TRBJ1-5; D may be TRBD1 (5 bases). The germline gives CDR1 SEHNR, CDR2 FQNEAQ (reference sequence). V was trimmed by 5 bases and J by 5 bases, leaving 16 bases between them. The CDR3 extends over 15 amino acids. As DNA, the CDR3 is TGTGCCAGCAGCCCTGGGACGGAATGGGATCAGCCCCAGCATTTT. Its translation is CASSPGTEWDQPQHF.

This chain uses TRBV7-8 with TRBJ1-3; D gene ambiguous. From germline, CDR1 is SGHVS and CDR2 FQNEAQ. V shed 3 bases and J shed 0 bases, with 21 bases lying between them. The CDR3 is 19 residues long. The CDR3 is CASSLLVIWTASSGNTIYF. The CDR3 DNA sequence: TGTGCCAGCAGCTTGTTAGTTATTTGGACGGCCAGCTCTGGAAACACCATATATTTT.

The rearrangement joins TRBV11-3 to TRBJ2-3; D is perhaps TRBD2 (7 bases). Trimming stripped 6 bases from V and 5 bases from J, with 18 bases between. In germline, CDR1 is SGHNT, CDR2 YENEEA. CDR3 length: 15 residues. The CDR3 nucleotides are TGTGCCAGCAGTTCAAACCGGGGGGCGTTAGATACGCAGTATTTT. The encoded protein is CASSSNRGALDTQYF. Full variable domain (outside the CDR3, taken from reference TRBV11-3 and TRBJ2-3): EAGVVQSPRYKIIEKKQPVAFWCNPISGHNTLYWYLQNLGQGPELLIRYENEEAVDDSQLPKDRFSAERLKGVDSTLKIQPAELGDSAVYLCASSSNRGALDTQYFGPGTRLTVL.

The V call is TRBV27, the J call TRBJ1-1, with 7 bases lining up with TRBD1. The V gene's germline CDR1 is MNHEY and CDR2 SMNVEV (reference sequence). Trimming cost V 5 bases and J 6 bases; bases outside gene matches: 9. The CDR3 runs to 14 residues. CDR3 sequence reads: CASSHLDREAEAFF. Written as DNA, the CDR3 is TGTGCCAGCAGTCACCTTGACAGGGAGGCTGAAGCTTTCTTT.

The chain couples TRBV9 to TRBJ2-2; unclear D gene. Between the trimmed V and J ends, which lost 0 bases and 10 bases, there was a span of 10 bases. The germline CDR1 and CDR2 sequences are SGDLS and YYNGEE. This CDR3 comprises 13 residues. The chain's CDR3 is CASSVGRWEELFF. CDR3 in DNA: TGTGCCAGCAGCGTAGGCCGGTGGGAGGAGCTGTTTTTT.

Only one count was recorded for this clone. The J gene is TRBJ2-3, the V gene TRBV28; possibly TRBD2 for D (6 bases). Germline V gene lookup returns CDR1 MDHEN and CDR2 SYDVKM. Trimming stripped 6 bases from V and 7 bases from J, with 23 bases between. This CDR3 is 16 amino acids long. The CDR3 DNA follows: TGTGCCAGCAGCCCTCTGGCGTTGCTAGCGACTAATACGCAGTATTTT. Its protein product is CASSPLALLATNTQYF. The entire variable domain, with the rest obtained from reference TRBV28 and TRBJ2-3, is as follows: DVKVTQSSRYLVKRTGEKVFLECVQDMDHENMFWYRQDPGLGLRLIYFSYDVKMKEKGDIPEGYSVSREKKERFSLILESASTNQTSMYLCASSPLALLATNTQYFGPGTRLTVL.

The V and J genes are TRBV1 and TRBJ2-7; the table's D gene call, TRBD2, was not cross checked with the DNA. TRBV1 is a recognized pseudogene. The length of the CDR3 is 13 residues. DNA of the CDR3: TGCACCAGCAGCCAACCCTCTTACTACGAGCAGTACGTC. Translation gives CTSSQPSYYEQYV.

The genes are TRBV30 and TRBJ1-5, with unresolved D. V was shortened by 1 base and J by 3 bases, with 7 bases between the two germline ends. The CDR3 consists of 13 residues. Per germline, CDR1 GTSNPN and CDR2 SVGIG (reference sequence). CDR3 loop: CAWSGGLNQPQHF. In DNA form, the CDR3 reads TGTGCCTGGAGTGGAGGCCTCAATCAGCCCCAGCATTTT.

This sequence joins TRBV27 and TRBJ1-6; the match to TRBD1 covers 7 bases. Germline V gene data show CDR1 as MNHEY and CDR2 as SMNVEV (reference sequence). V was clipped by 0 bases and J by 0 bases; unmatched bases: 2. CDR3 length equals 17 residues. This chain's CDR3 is CASSLSDRFSYNSPLHF. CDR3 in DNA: TGTGCCAGCAGTTTATCGGACAGGTTCTCCTATAATTCACCCCTCCACTTT.

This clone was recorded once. CDR3 amino acids: CASSYDSAASGNTIYF. For the CDR3, the DNA is TGTGCCAGCAGTTACGATTCTGCAGCCTCTGGAAACACCATATATTTT. The chain employs TRBV6-5 and TRBJ1-3, with D hard to call. The CDR3 has 16 residues. Trimming pared 2 bases from V and 0 bases from J, leaving 11 bases between. CDR1 and CDR2 from the germline V gene are MNHEY and SVGAGI.

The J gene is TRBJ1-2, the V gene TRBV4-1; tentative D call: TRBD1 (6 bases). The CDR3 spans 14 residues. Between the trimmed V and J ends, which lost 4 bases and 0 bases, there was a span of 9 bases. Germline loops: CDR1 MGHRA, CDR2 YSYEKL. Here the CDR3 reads CASSLAGANYGYTF. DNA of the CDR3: TGCGCCAGCAGCCTAGCAGGGGCTAACTATGGCTACACCTTC.

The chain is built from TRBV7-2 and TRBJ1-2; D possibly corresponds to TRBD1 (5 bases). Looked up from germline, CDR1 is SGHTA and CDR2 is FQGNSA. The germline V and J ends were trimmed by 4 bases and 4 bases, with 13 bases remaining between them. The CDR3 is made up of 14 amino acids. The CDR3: CASSSPGPSYGYTF. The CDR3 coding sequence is TGTGCCAGCAGCTCCCCGGGGCCGAGCTATGGCTACACCTTC.

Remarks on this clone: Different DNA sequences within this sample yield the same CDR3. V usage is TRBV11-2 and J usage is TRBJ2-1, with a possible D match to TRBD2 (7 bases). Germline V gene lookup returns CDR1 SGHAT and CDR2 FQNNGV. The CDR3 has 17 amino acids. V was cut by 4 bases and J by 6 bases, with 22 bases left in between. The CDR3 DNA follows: TGTGCCAGCAGCTCAATCGGGGGGCTAGCGGTCTCCAATGAGCAGTTCTTC. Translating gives CASSSIGGLAVSNEQFF.

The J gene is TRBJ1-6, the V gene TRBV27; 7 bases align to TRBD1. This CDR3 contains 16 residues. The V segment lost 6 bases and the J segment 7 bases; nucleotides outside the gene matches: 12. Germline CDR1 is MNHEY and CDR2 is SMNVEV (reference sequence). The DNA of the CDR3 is TGTGCCAGCAGCCTCCGACAGGGCGGGATAAATTCACCCCTCCACTTT. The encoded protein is CASSLRQGGINSPLHF.

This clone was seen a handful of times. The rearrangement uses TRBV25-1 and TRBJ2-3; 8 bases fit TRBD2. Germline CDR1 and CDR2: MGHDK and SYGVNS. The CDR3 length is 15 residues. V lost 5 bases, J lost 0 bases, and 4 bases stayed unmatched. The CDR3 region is CASSQAGESTDTQYF. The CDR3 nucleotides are TGTGCCAGCAGTCAAGCGGGGGAAAGCACAGATACGCAGTATTTT.

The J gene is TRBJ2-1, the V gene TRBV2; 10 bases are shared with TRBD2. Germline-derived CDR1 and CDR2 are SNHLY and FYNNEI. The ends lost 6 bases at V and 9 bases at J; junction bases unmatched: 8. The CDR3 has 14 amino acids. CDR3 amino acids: CASSVTSGVFEQFF. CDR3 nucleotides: TGTGCCAGCAGCGTTACTAGCGGGGTGTTTGAGCAGTTCTTC.

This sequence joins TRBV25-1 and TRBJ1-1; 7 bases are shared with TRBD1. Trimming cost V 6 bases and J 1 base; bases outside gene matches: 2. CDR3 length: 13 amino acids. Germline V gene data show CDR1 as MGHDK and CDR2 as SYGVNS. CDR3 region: CASRGTANTEAFF. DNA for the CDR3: TGTGCCAGCAGAGGGACAGCGAACACTGAAGCTTTCTTT. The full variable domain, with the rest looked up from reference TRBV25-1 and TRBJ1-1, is EADIYQTPRYLVIGTGKKITLECSQTMGHDKMYWYQQDPGMELHLIHYSYGVNSTEKGDLSSESTVSRIRTEHFPLTLESARPSHTSQYLCASRGTANTEAFFGQGTRLTVV.

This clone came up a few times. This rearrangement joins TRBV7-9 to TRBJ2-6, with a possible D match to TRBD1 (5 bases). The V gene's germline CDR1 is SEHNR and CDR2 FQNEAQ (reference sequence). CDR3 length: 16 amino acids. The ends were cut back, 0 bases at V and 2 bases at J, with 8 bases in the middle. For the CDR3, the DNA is TGTGCCAGCAGCTTAGCGGTAGGGGCTGGGGCCAACGTCCTGACTTTC. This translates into CASSLAVGAGANVLTF.

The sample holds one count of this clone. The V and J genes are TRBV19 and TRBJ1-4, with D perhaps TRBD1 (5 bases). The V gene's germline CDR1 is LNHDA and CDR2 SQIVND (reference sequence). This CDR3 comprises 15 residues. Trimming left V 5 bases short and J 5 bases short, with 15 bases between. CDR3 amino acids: CASSPLGPPNEKLFF. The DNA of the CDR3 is TGTGCCAGTAGTCCTCTGGGACCGCCGAATGAAAAACTGTTTTTT.

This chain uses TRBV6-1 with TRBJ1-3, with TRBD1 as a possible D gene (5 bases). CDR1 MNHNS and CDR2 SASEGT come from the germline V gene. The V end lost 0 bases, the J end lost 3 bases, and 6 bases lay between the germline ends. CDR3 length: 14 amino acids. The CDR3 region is CASSEAGLGNTIYF. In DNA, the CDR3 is TGTGCCAGCAGTGAAGCGGGACTTGGAAACACCATATATTTT.

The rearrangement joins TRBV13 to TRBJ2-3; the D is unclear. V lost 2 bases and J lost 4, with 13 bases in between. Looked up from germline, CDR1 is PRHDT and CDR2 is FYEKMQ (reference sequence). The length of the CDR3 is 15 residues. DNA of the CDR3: TGTGCCAGCAGCTTAAAGCCCCTAGGAGCAGATACGCAGTATTTT. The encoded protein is CASSLKPLGADTQYF.

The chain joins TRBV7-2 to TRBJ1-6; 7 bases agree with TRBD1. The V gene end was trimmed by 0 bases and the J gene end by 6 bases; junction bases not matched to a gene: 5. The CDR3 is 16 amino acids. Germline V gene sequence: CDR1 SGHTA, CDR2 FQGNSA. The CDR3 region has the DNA TGTGCCAGCAGCTTAGCCCCCGGGACAGTTAATTCACCCCTCCACTTT. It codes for CASSLAPGTVNSPLHF.